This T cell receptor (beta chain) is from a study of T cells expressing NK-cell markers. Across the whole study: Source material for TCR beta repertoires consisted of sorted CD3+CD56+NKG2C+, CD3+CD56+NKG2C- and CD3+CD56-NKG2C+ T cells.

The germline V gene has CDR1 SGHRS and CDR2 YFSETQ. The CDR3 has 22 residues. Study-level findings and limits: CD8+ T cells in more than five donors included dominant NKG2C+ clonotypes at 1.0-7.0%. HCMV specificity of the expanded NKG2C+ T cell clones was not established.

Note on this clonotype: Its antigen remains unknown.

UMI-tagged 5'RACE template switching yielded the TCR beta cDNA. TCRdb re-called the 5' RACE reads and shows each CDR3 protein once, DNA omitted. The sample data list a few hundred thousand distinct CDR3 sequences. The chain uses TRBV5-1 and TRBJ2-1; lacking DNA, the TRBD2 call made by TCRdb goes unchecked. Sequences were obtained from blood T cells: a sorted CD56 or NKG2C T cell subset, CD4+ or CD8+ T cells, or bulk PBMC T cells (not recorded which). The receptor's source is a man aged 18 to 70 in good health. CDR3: CASSLTTSGGAGLEVRFNEQFF.